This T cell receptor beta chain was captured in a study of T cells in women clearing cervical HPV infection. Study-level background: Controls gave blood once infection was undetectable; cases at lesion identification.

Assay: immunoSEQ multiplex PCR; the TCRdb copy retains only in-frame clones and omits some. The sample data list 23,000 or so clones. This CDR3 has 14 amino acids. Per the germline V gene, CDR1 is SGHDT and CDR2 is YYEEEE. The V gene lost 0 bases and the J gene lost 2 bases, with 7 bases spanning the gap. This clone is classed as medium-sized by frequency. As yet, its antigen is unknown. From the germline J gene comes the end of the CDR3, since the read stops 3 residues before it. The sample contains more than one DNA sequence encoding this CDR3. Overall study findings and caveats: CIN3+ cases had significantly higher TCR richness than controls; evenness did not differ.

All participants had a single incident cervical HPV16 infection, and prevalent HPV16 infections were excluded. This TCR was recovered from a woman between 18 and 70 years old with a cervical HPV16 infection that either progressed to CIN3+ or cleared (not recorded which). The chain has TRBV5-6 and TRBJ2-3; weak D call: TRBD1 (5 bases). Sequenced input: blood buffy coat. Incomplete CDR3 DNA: TGTGCCAGCAGCTTGGACAGGTTCACAGATACG. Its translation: CASSLDRFTDT. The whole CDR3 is CASSLDRFTDTQYF.